The table lists the clone carrying this T cell receptor beta chain with many counts. Its antigen is unknown. Using its own MiXCR run on the RACE reads, TCRdb lists one record per CDR3 protein. The sample lists more than 70,000 distinct CDR3 sequences, over 6.5% seen once, with 2.6% in the top ten. The data derive from a study of human T cells and chemical hapten exposure. Study summary: Each patch test put 0.01% DPC on the upper back, and results were read at 6 days. Mostly female patients had alopecia areata, totalis or universalis. Findings and limits, study-wide: No change in TCRs above 1 in 1000 frequency was produced by DPC sensitization.

Time point: pre-sensitization, week 0. Treatment given: therapeutic diphenylcyclopropenone sensitization with weekly scalp DPC. Unfractionated whole blood was the source of the extracted total RNA. Germline assignment: CDR1 SGHDT and CDR2 YYEEEE. V lost 4 bases and J lost 8, with 10 bases in between. This CDR3 is 13 amino acids long. The sample consisted of whole blood, taken in connection with sensitization to the hapten diphenylcyclopropenone (DPC). The sequence was obtained from a man aged 40-49 years with alopecia areata. Some clones in this sample may be carry-over from other donors' samples. V gene TRBV5-6 combines with J gene TRBJ1-6; D might be TRBD1 (5 bases). The CDR3 loop is CASSGGSDSPLHF. DNA for the CDR3: TGTGCCAGCAGCGGGGGTTCTGATTCACCCCTCCACTTT.